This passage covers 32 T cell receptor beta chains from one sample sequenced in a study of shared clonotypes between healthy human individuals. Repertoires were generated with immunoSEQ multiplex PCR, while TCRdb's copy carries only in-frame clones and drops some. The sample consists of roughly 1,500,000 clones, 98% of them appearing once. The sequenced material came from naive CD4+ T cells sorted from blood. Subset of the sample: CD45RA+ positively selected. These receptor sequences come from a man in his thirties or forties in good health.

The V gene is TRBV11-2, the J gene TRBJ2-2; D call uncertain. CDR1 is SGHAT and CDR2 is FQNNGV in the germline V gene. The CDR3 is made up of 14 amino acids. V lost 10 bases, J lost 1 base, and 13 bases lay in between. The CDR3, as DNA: TGTGCCACGTCCCCAGTAAGGAACACCGGGGAGCTGTTTTTT. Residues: CATSPVRNTGELFF.

The CDR3 spells CASLNGWGGSSEQYF. The CDR3 DNA is TGTGCCAGCCTCAATGGCTGGGGCGGGAGTAGCGAGCAGTACTTC. The chain links TRBV5-6 to TRBJ2-7, with 7 bases that match TRBD2. Unmatched junction bases numbered 16, after V lost 7 bases and J lost 6 bases. The CDR3 is made up of 15 amino acids. Germline V lookup: CDR1 SGHDT, CDR2 YYEEEE.

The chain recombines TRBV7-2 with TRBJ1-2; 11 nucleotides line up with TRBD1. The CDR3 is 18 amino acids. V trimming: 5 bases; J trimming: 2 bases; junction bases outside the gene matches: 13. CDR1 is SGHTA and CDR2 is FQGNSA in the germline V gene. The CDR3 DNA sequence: TGTGCCAGCAGCCCTAACCGGGACAGGGGGTATTGGAACTATGGCTACACCTTC. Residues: CASSPNRDRGYWNYGYTF.

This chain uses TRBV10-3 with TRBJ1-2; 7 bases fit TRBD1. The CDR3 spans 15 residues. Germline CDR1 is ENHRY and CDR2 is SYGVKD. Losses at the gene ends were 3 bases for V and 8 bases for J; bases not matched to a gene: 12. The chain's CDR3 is CAISEPPTGTVGYTF. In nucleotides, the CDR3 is TGTGCCATCAGTGAACCCCCGACCGGGACAGTCGGCTACACCTTC.

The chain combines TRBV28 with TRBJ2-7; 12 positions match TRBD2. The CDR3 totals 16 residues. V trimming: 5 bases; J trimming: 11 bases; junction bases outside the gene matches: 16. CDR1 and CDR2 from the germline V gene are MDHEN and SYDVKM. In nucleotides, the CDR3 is TGTGCCAGCAGTCCCATCCCCGGGACTAGCGGGCGTTACGAGTACTTC. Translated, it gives CASSPIPGTSGRYEYF.

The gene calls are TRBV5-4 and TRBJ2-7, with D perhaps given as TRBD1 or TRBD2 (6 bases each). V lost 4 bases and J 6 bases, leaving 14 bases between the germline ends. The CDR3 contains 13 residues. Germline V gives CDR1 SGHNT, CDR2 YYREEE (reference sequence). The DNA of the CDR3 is TGTGCCAGCAGCGGGAGAGGGGGGCTCGAGCAGTACTTC. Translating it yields CASSGRGGLEQYF.

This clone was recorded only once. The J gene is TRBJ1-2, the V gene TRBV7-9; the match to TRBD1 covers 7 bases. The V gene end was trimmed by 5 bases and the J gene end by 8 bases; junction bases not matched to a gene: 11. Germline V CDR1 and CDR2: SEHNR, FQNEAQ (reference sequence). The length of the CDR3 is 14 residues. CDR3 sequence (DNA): TGTGCCAGCAGCCCGGGGACAGTTCTAAGGGGCTACACCTTC. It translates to CASSPGTVLRGYTF.

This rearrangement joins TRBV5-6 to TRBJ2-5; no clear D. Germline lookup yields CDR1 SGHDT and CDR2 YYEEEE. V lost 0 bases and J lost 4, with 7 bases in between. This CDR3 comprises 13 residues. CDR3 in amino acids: CASSLDDGETQYF. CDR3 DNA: TGTGCCAGCAGCTTGGACGACGGAGAGACCCAGTACTTC.

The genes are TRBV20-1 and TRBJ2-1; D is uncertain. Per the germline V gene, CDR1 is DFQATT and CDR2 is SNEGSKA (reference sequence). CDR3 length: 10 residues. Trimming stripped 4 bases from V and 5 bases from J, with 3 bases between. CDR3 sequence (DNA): TGCAGTGCTAAAAACAATGAGCAGTTCTTC. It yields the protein CSAKNNEQFF.

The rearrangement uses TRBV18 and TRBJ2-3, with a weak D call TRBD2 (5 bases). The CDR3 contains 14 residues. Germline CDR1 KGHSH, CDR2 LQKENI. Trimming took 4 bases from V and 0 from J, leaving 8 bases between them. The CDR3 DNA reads TGTGCCAGCTCACGTCGCGGGAGCACAGATACGCAGTATTTT. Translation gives CASSRRGSTDTQYF. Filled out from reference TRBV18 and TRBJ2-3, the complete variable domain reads NAGVMQNPRHLVRRRGQEARLRCSPMKGHSHVYWYRQLPEEGLKFMVYLQKENIIDESGMPKERFSAEFPKEGPSILRIQQVVRGDSAAYFCASSRRGSTDTQYFGPGTRLTVL.

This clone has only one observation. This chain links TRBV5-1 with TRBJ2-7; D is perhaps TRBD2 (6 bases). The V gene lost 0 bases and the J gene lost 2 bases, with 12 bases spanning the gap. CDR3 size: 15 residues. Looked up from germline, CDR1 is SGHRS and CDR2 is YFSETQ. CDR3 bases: TGCGCCAGCAGCTTGGATCCTAGCGTTCCCTACGAGCAGTACTTC. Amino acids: CASSLDPSVPYEQYF.

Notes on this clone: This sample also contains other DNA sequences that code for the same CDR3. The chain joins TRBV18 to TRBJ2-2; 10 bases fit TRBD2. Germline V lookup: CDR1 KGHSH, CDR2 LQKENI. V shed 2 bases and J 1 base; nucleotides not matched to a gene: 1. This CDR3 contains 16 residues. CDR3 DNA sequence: TGTGCCAGCTCACCAAGGACTAGCGGGAACACCGGGGAGCTGTTTTTT. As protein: CASSPRTSGNTGELFF.

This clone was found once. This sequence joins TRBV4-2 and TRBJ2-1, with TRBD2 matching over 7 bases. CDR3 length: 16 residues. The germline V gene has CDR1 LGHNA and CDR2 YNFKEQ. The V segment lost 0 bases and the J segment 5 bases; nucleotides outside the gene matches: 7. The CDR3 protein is CASSQDGGGRDNEQFF. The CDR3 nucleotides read TGTGCCAGCAGCCAAGACGGGGGTGGGAGGGACAATGAGCAGTTCTTC.

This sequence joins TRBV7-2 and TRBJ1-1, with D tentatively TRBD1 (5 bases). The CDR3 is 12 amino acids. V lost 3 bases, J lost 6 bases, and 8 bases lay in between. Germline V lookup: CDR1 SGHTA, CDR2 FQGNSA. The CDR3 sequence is CASSFGTSEAFF. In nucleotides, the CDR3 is TGTGCCAGCAGCTTTGGGACGTCTGAAGCTTTCTTT.

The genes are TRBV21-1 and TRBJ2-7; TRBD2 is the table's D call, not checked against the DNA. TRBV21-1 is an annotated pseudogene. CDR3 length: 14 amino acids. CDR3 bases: TGTGCCAGCAGCAAAGTCGGGAAGGCCTACGAGCAGTACTTC. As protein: CASSKVGKAYEQYF.

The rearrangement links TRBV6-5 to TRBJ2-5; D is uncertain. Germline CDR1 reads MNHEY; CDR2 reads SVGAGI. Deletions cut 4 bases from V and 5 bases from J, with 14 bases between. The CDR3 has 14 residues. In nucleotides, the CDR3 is TGTGCCAGCAGTTCAGACGTAGATCTGGAGACCCAGTACTTC. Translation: CASSSDVDLETQYF.

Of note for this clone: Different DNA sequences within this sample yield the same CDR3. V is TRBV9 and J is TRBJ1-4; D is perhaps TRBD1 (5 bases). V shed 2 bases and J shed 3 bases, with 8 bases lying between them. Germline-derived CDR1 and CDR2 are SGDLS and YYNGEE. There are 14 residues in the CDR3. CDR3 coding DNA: TGTGCCAGCAGCGTGGGGCCGGCTAATGAAAAACTGTTTTTT. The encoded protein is CASSVGPANEKLFF.

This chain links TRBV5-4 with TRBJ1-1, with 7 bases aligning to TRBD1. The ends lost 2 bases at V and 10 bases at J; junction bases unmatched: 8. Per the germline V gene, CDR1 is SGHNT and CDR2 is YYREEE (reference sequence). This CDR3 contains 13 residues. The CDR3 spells CASSFTGAPAAFF. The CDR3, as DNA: TGTGCCAGCAGCTTTACAGGGGCCCCCGCAGCTTTCTTT.

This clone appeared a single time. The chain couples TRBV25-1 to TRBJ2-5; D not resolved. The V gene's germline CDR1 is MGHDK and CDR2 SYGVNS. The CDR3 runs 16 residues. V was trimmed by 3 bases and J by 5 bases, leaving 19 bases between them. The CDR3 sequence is CASSERPGQSRETQYF. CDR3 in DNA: TGTGCCAGCAGTGAGCGGCCAGGTCAGTCACGGGAGACCCAGTACTTC.

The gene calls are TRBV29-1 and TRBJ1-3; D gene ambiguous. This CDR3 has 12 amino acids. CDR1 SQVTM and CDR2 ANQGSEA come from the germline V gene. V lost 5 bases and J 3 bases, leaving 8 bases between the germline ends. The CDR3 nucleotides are TGCAGCGTTTGTACAGATGGAAACACCATATATTTT. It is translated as CSVCTDGNTIYF.

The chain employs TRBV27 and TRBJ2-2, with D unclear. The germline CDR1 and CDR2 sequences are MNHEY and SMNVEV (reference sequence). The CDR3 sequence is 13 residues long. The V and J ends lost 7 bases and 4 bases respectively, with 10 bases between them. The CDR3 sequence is CASKGTPTGELFF. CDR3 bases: TGTGCCAGCAAGGGAACCCCCACCGGGGAGCTGTTTTTT.

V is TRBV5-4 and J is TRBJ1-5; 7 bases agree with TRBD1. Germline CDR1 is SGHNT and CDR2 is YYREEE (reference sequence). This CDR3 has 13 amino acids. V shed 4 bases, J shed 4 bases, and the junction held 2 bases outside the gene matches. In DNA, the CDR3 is TGTGCCAGCAGCGTGGGACAGAATCAGCCCCAGCATTTT. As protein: CASSVGQNQPQHF.

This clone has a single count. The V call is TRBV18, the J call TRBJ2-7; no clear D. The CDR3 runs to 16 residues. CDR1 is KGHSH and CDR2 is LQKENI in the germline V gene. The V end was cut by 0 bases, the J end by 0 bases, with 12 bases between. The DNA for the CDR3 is TGTGCCAGCTCACCACCGTTTCCGGGTTCCTCCTACGAGCAGTACTTC. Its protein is CASSPPFPGSSYEQYF. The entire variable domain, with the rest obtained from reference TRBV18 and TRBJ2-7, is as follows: NAGVMQNPRHLVRRRGQEARLRCSPMKGHSHVYWYRQLPEEGLKFMVYLQKENIIDESGMPKERFSAEFPKEGPSILRIQQVVRGDSAAYFCASSPPFPGSSYEQYFGPGTRLTVT.

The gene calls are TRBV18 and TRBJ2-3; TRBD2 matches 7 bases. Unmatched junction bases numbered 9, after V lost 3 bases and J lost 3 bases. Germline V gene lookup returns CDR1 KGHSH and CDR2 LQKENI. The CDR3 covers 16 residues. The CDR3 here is CASSPLPAGLTDTQYF. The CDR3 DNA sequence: TGTGCCAGCTCACCCTTGCCAGCGGGACTGACAGATACGCAGTATTTT.

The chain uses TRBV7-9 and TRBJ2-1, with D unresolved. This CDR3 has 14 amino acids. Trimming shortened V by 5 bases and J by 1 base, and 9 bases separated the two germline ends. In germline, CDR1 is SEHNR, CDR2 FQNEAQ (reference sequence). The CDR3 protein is CASSRVGSYNEQFF. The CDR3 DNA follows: TGTGCCAGCAGCCGGGTCGGGTCCTACAATGAGCAGTTCTTC.

The DNA for the CDR3 is TGCGCCAGCAGCTTGGTTCGGGGGCATGAAAAACTGTTTTTT. This translates into CASSLVRGHEKLFF. This rearrangement joins TRBV5-1 to TRBJ1-4; D may be TRBD1 (6 bases). The CDR3 totals 14 residues. Between the trimmed V and J ends, which lost 0 bases and 6 bases, there was a span of 9 bases. CDR1 is SGHRS, CDR2 YFSETQ, per germline.

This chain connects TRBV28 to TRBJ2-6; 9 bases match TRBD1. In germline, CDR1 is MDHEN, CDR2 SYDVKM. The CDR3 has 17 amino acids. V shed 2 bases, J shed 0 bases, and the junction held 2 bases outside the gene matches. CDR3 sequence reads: CASSLGTGYSGANVLTF. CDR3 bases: TGTGCCAGCAGTTTAGGGACAGGGTACTCTGGGGCCAACGTCCTGACTTTC.

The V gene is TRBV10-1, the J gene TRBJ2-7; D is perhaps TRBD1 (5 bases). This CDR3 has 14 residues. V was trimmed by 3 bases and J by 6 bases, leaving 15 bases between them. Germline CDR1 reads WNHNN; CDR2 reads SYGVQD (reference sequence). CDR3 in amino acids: CASSEYKGSFEQYF. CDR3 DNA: TGCGCCAGCAGTGAATACAAGGGGTCTTTCGAGCAGTACTTC.

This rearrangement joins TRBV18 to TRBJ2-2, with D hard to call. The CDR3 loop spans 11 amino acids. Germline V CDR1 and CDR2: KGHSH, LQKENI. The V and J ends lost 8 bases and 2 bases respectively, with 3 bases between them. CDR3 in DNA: TGTGCCAGCAAAAACACCGGGGAGCTGTTTTTT. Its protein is CASKNTGELFF.

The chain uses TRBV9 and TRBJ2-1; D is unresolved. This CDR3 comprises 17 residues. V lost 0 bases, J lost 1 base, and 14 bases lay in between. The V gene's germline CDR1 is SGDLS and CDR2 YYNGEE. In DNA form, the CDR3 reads TGTGCCAGCAGCGTAGGGAGATTAGTCCAATCCTACAATGAGCAGTTCTTC. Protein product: CASSVGRLVQSYNEQFF.

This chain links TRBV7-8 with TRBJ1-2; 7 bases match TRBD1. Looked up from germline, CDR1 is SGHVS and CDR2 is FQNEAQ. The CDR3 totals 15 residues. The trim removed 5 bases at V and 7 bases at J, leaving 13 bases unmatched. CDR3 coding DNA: TGTGCCAGCAGCGGGGTGACAGGGATTATTGGTGGCTACACCTTC. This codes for CASSGVTGIIGGYTF.

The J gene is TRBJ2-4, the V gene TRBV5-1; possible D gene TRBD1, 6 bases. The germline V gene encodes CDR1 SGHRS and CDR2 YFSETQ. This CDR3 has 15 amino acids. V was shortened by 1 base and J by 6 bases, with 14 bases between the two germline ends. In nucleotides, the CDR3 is TGCGCCAGCAGCTTGCCAGGGGAGAGACGAAACATTCAGTACTTC. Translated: CASSLPGERRNIQYF.